The next 21 T cell receptor beta chains were all read from a single sample in a study of shared clonotypes between healthy human individuals. Using immunoSEQ multiplex PCR, the repertoire was profiled, and TCRdb retains in-frame clones only, with some absent. The sample shows roughly 2.5 million clones, roughly nine tenths of them seen only once. The sample comprised naive CD4+ T cells sorted from blood. Specified subset: CD45RA+ positively selected. Receptors originate from a man aged 18 to 29 in good health.

This chain uses TRBV29-1 with TRBJ2-5, with 8 bases that match TRBD2. The V segment lost 7 bases and the J segment 1 base; nucleotides outside the gene matches: 11. Germline-derived CDR1 and CDR2 are SQVTM and ANQGSEA. The CDR3 totals 15 residues. The CDR3: CSAREGGGFQETQYF. For the CDR3, the DNA is TGCAGCGCCCGTGAGGGCGGGGGGTTCCAAGAGACCCAGTACTTC.

This clone was seen just once. The chain uses TRBV19 and TRBJ2-2; possible D gene TRBD1, 6 bases. The V and J ends lost 4 bases and 1 base respectively, with 10 bases between them. CDR1 is LNHDA, CDR2 SQIVND, per germline (reference sequence). The CDR3 is 15 residues long. CDR3 residues: CASSRPGENTGELFF. CDR3 bases: TGTGCCAGTAGTAGGCCAGGGGAGAACACCGGGGAGCTGTTTTTT.

The chain has TRBV7-9 and TRBJ1-4, with 7 nucleotides matching TRBD1. CDR1 and CDR2 (germline): SEHNR, FQNEAQ (reference sequence). With 8 bases clipped from V and 2 bases from J, the junction kept 8 bases outside the gene matches. This CDR3 is 15 amino acids long. In DNA form, the CDR3 reads TGTGCCAGCGTTGTAAGGGGGCTGACTAATGAAAAACTGTTTTTT. Translated, it gives CASVVRGLTNEKLFF.

This rearrangement joins TRBV9 to TRBJ2-1, with 11 bases identical to TRBD2. After removal of 2 bases from V and 5 bases from J, the junction contained 9 bases not matched to a gene. In germline, CDR1 is SGDLS, CDR2 YYNGEE. This CDR3 has 17 residues. The CDR3 bases are TGTGCCAGCAGCGTCGCCGGGACTAGCGGATCAAACAATGAGCAGTTCTTC. Protein: CASSVAGTSGSNNEQFF.

The chain combines TRBV30 with TRBJ2-3; D not certain. The germline CDR1 and CDR2 sequences are GTSNPN and SVGIG (reference sequence). Trimming shortened V by 1 base and J by 6 bases, and 8 bases separated the two germline ends. The CDR3 loop spans 12 amino acids. The chain's CDR3 is CAWSGTSDTQYF. CDR3 sequence (DNA): TGTGCCTGGAGTGGTACTTCCGATACGCAGTATTTT. The variable domain in full, completed from reference TRBV30 and TRBJ2-3, reads SQTIHQWPATLVQPVGSPLSLECTVEGTSNPNLYWYRQAAGRGLQLLFYSVGIGQISSEVPQNLSASRPQDRQFILSSKKLLLSDSGFYLCAWSGTSDTQYFGPGTRLTVL.

V gene TRBV18 combines with J gene TRBJ2-6; D is undetermined. This CDR3 contains 18 residues. Per the germline V gene, CDR1 is KGHSH and CDR2 is LQKENI. The ends were cut back, 4 bases at V and 0 bases at J, with 16 bases in the middle. DNA for the CDR3: TGTGCCAGCTCACTCATGATTTATATAGGCTCTGGGGCCAACGTCCTGACTTTC. Amino acid sequence: CASSLMIYIGSGANVLTF.

The chain couples TRBV14 to TRBJ2-3; tentative D call: TRBD1 (6 bases). There are 16 residues in the CDR3. CDR1 and CDR2 (germline): SGHDN, FVKESK. Trimming removed 1 base at V and 2 bases at J, with 13 bases between. In DNA form, the CDR3 reads TGTGCCAGCAGCCAAGTTCCAGGGGCGGTCACAGATACGCAGTATTTT. This codes for CASSQVPGAVTDTQYF.

This rearrangement joins TRBV19 to TRBJ2-2, with unresolved D. Trimming took 4 bases from V and 0 from J, leaving 6 bases between them. Germline CDR1 is LNHDA and CDR2 is SQIVND (reference sequence). The CDR3 sequence is 14 residues long. The CDR3 region is CASSKTPNTGELFF. The CDR3 region has the DNA TGTGCCAGTAGTAAGACTCCGAACACCGGGGAGCTGTTTTTT.

This chain connects TRBV5-6 to TRBJ2-5; D not certain. Germline V gene data show CDR1 as SGHDT and CDR2 as YYEEEE. CDR3 length: 13 residues. Trimming removed 4 bases from V and 5 bases from J, with 12 bases in between. The CDR3 protein is CASSLWAVETQYF. The CDR3 nucleotides read TGTGCCAGCAGCCTCTGGGCGGTCGAGACCCAGTACTTC.

Note on this clone: Within the sample, other DNA sequences also encode this same CDR3. The DNA for the CDR3 is TGTGCCAGCAGTGAAGCTGACAGGCCAATTTATGGCTACACCTTC. Amino acids: CASSEADRPIYGYTF. J is TRBJ1-2 and V is TRBV6-1; D is possibly TRBD1 (6 bases). Trimming removed 0 bases from V and 5 bases from J, with 13 bases in between. Germline V gene data show CDR1 as MNHNS and CDR2 as SASEGT. CDR3 length equals 15 residues.

The rearrangement links TRBV6-1 to TRBJ1-2, with 8 bases aligning to TRBD1. The CDR3 length is 16 residues. Looked up from germline, CDR1 is MNHNS and CDR2 is SASEGT. V shed 2 bases, J shed 8 bases, and the junction held 13 bases outside the gene matches. The CDR3, as DNA: TGTGCCAGCAGTGAAAGACAAGGACAGGGCTTGAAAGGCTACACCTTC. Amino acid sequence: CASSERQGQGLKGYTF.

V is TRBV7-9 and J is TRBJ2-2; D unresolved. The CDR3 consists of 14 residues. V dropped 5 bases and J dropped 2 bases, with 9 bases sitting between them. CDR1 and CDR2 from the germline V gene are SEHNR and FQNEAQ (reference sequence). For the CDR3, the DNA is TGTGCCAGCAGCAGGGCCCTTAACACCGGGGAGCTGTTTTTT. Residues: CASSRALNTGELFF.

As concerns this clone: The identical CDR3 is also encoded by other nucleotide sequences in the sample. The chain links TRBV5-1 to TRBJ2-2; D not certain. Trimming removed 0 bases from V and 2 bases from J, with 5 bases in between. The CDR3 covers 14 residues. Germline-derived CDR1 and CDR2 are SGHRS and YFSETQ. The CDR3 DNA reads TGCGCCAGCAGCTTGGAGGCTAACACCGGGGAGCTGTTTTTT. Its protein is CASSLEANTGELFF.

V gene TRBV5-4 combines with J gene TRBJ2-2, with TRBD2 matching over 8 bases. J lost 2 bases, V lost 4 bases, and 4 bases had no gene match. The CDR3 loop spans 15 amino acids. Germline V gene sequence: CDR1 SGHNT, CDR2 YYREEE (reference sequence). CDR3 region: CASSSSGTNTGELFF. CDR3 nucleotide sequence: TGTGCCAGCAGCAGTAGCGGGACTAACACCGGGGAGCTGTTTTTT.

The chain carries TRBV27 and TRBJ2-5; D ambiguous. The germline V gene has CDR1 MNHEY and CDR2 SMNVEV (reference sequence). Trimming removed 3 bases at V and 0 bases at J, with 14 bases between. This CDR3 has 16 residues. The CDR3 region has the DNA TGTGCCAGCAGTTTTAGGGCAGGCCAGTACCAAGAGACCCAGTACTTC. Protein sequence: CASSFRAGQYQETQYF.

V usage is TRBV5-6 and J usage is TRBJ1-2; possible D gene TRBD1, 5 bases. Trimming took 4 bases from V and 1 from J, leaving 14 bases between them. Per germline, CDR1 SGHDT and CDR2 YYEEEE. The CDR3 has 15 amino acids. The CDR3 spells CASSRPPDNNYGYTF. The CDR3 coding sequence is TGTGCCAGCAGCCGTCCGCCGGACAATAACTATGGCTACACCTTC.

V usage is TRBV5-8 and J usage is TRBJ1-2; D uncertain. There are 13 residues in the CDR3. Looked up from germline, CDR1 is SGHTS and CDR2 is YDEGEE. Trimming removed 1 base from V and 6 bases from J, with 10 bases in between. The CDR3 is CASSLRTGDGYTF. The CDR3 region has the DNA TGTGCCAGCAGCTTGAGGACGGGAGATGGCTACACCTTC.

The chain is built from TRBV2 and TRBJ2-2; D is unresolved. The CDR3 has 14 amino acids. CDR1 SNHLY and CDR2 FYNNEI come from the germline V gene. Trimming cost V 5 bases and J 2 bases, with 9 bases left between them. CDR3 in DNA: TGTGCCAGCAGTCCCCAATCTAACACCGGGGAGCTGTTTTTT. This encodes CASSPQSNTGELFF.

The rearrangement joins TRBV10-2 to TRBJ1-1; 8 positions match TRBD1. This CDR3 spans 14 amino acids. Germline V lookup: CDR1 WSHSY, CDR2 SAAADI. V was clipped by 7 bases and J by 5 bases; unmatched bases: 9. CDR3 sequence: CASNGQGGLTEAFF. The CDR3 nucleotides read TGCGCCAGCAACGGACAGGGAGGCCTTACTGAAGCTTTCTTT.

The V gene is TRBV10-1, the J gene TRBJ1-6; no reliable D call. The V end was cut by 2 bases, the J end by 12 bases, with 14 bases between. This CDR3 spans 14 amino acids. Per germline, CDR1 WNHNN and CDR2 SYGVQD (reference sequence). The CDR3 DNA reads as TGCGCCAGCAGTGAGAGAGGACGCGAGGGACCCCTCCACTTT. Encoded protein: CASSERGREGPLHF.

CDR3 residues: CASSIIQGPSGNTIYF. The CDR3 DNA sequence: TGTGCCAGCAGCATAATACAGGGCCCCTCTGGAAACACCATATATTTT. This chain joins TRBV5-6 and TRBJ1-3; the D gene is possibly TRBD1 (6 bases). Per germline, CDR1 SGHDT and CDR2 YYEEEE. This CDR3 contains 16 residues. Trimming removed 4 bases from V and 0 bases from J, with 14 bases in between.